The 17 T cell receptor beta chains in this list originate from one sample, sequenced in a study of response to subunit inactivated influenza vaccine. TCRdb called the RT-PCR reads again in MiXCR, with one record for every CDR3 protein. Of roughly 460,000 distinct CDR3 sequences in the sample, approximately 11% were seen once. The sequenced sample was PBMCs from blood, obtained about 40 days after vaccination. The origin of the receptors is a man aged 50 to 59 who received an inactivated influenza vaccine.

This clonotype has just a few counts. The chain combines TRBV5-1 with TRBJ2-7, with 9 bases that match TRBD1. Germline trimming cut 4 bases from V and 3 bases from J; bases unmatched to any gene: 5. CDR3 size: 14 residues. Germline values: CDR1 SGHRS, CDR2 YFSETQ. CDR3 sequence reads: CASSPDRGDYEQYF. In DNA, the CDR3 is TGCGCCAGCAGCCCGGACAGGGGCGACTACGAGCAGTACTTC.

There are a few counts of this clonotype. The chain links TRBV9 to TRBJ2-1; D not resolved. The germline V and J ends were trimmed by 3 bases and 5 bases, with 15 bases remaining between them. The CDR3 extends over 15 amino acids. Germline assignment: CDR1 SGDLS and CDR2 YYNGEE. CDR3 DNA sequence: TGTGCCAGCAGCGGAGGCCCCCATTTAGACAATGAGCAGTTCTTC. It encodes CASSGGPHLDNEQFF.

V usage is TRBV7-9 and J usage is TRBJ2-1, with a possible D match to TRBD2 (6 bases). CDR3 size: 17 residues. Trimming shortened V by 7 bases and J by 0 bases, and 19 bases separated the two germline ends. CDR1 SEHNR and CDR2 FQNEAQ come from the germline V gene (reference sequence). The CDR3 DNA reads TGTGCCAGCACGCGGGATAGGACGCCGAGCTCCTACAATGAGCAGTTCTTC. It yields the protein CASTRDRTPSSYNEQFF.

This clonotype was detected a few times. The chain joins TRBV6-5 to TRBJ1-2; D is possibly TRBD1 (5 bases). Trimming removed 2 bases from V and 7 bases from J, with 11 bases in between. The length of the CDR3 is 13 residues. Germline V lookup: CDR1 MNHEY, CDR2 SVGAGI. Here the CDR3 DNA reads TGTGCCAGCAGTTACGGGGTCGGGGCTGGCTACACCTTC. This sequence encodes CASSYGVGAGYTF.

This clonotype has ten or more counts. This sequence joins TRBV5-5 and TRBJ2-3; the match to TRBD2 covers 12 bases. The germline CDR1 and CDR2 sequences are SGHKS and YYEKEE (reference sequence). J was trimmed by 4 bases and V by 6 bases; bases with no gene match: 9. This CDR3 has 16 residues. The CDR3 here is CASIFLAGGPADTQYF. The CDR3 DNA follows: TGTGCCAGCATCTTTCTAGCGGGAGGGCCCGCAGATACGCAGTATTTT.

This clonotype was counted only a few times. The chain couples TRBV29-1 to TRBJ2-2; 7 bases are shared with TRBD1. V lost 5 bases and J lost 0; bases outside the gene matches: 3. The CDR3 has 14 amino acids. CDR1 and CDR2 from the germline V gene are SQVTM and ANQGSEA. This chain's CDR3 is CSVSQGANTGELFF. In nucleotides, the CDR3 is TGCAGCGTTTCTCAGGGGGCGAACACCGGGGAGCTGTTTTTT.

The chain is built from TRBV16 and TRBJ2-7; D call uncertain. Trimming took off 0 bases at V and 1 base at J, with 16 bases between the two ends. The CDR3 length is 17 residues. Germline V lookup: CDR1 KGHSY, CDR2 FQNENV. CDR3 DNA: TGTGCCAGCAGCCAATCAGGCGGCCCACGTTGGTCCTACGAGCAGTACTTC. It encodes CASSQSGGPRWSYEQYF.

This clonotype appeared a few times. The rearrangement joins TRBV7-2 to TRBJ2-6; 8 bases map to TRBD1. The CDR3 covers 15 residues. The germline CDR1 and CDR2 sequences are SGHTA and FQGNSA. J was trimmed by 12 bases and V by 5 bases; bases with no gene match: 12. This chain's CDR3 is CASSIATGAPPVLTF. The CDR3 DNA is TGTGCCAGCAGCATTGCGACAGGGGCTCCTCCCGTCCTGACTTTC.

The chain joins TRBV7-9 to TRBJ2-7; D is undetermined. The V end was cut by 2 bases, the J end by 0 bases, with 8 bases between. Per the germline V gene, CDR1 is SEHNR and CDR2 is FQNEAQ (reference sequence). The CDR3 is made up of 14 amino acids. CDR3 sequence reads: CASSLNQASYEQYF. CDR3 sequence (DNA): TGTGCCAGCAGCTTAAATCAGGCCTCCTACGAGCAGTACTTC.

V and J are TRBV18 and TRBJ2-1, with D perhaps TRBD1 or TRBD2 (5 bases each). V dropped 0 bases and J dropped 10 bases, with 13 bases sitting between them. Germline V gene lookup returns CDR1 KGHSH and CDR2 LQKENI. This CDR3 spans 14 amino acids. The CDR3 DNA reads TGTGCCAGCTCACCACCTGGACTCCGGGGCGAGCAGTTCTTC. It yields the protein CASSPPGLRGEQFF.

This clonotype was counted a few times. This sequence joins TRBV5-6 and TRBJ2-7; no clear D. Germline V gene data show CDR1 as SGHDT and CDR2 as YYEEEE. The CDR3 is 11 residues long. V gave up 1 base and J gave up 7 bases, with 6 bases separating them. In DNA form, the CDR3 reads TGTGCCAGCAGCTTGTTTGGGGAGCAGTACTTC. Encoded protein: CASSLFGEQYF. Complete variable domain (other parts from reference TRBV5-6 and TRBJ2-7): DAGVTQSPTHLIKTRGQQVTLRCSPKSGHDTVSWYQQALGQGPQFIFQYYEEEERQRGNFPDRFSGHQFPNYSSELNVNALLLGDSALYLCASSLFGEQYFGPGTRLTVT.

The chain combines TRBV7-9 with TRBJ1-2; 7 bases agree with TRBD1. V dropped 5 bases and J dropped 3; count of bases not matched to a gene: 9. CDR1 is SEHNR, CDR2 FQNEAQ, per germline (reference sequence). The length of the CDR3 is 15 residues. The CDR3 reads CASSHKQGPDYGYTF. In DNA, the CDR3 is TGTGCCAGCAGCCATAAACAGGGGCCGGACTATGGCTACACCTTC.

This rearrangement joins TRBV7-3 to TRBJ2-3; 9 bases are a match to TRBD2. This CDR3 spans 18 amino acids. The J segment lost 3 bases and the V segment lost 1 base, leaving 11 bases of the junction unmatched. CDR1 and CDR2 from the germline V gene are SGHTA and FQGTGA. The CDR3 bases are TGTGCCAGCAGCTTAATATTTTCGGGACTAGCAAGAACAGATACGCAGTATTTT. The encoded protein is CASSLIFSGLARTDTQYF.

Ten or more counts support this clonotype. The V gene is TRBV20-1, the J gene TRBJ2-7; 11 nucleotides agree with TRBD2. Looked up from germline, CDR1 is DFQATT and CDR2 is SNEGSKA (reference sequence). Unmatched junction bases numbered 5, after V lost 6 bases and J lost 4 bases. The CDR3 totals 13 residues. The CDR3 sequence is CSAKTSGIYEQYF. The CDR3 DNA reads TGCAGTGCGAAGACTAGCGGGATTTACGAGCAGTACTTC.

The J gene is TRBJ2-7, the V gene TRBV4-1, with D possibly being TRBD1 (6 bases). The CDR3 runs 12 residues. CDR1 and CDR2 (germline): MGHRA, YSYEKL. Trimming pared 1 base from V and 7 bases from J, leaving 8 bases between. CDR3 amino acids: CASSQGTEEQYF. Here the CDR3 DNA reads TGCGCCAGCAGCCAAGGGACAGAAGAGCAGTACTTC.

This chain uses TRBV4-2 with TRBJ1-2; 7 positions match TRBD1. Germline trimming cut 0 bases from V and 4 bases from J; bases unmatched to any gene: 11. The CDR3 totals 17 residues. Germline V gene lookup returns CDR1 LGHNA and CDR2 YNFKEQ. CDR3 coding DNA: TGTGCCAGCAGCCAAGAAGTCGCCAGGGGGTCAGGCTATGGCTACACCTTC. Translated: CASSQEVARGSGYGYTF.

CDR3 nucleotide sequence: TGTGCCATCAGTGAGAACAGCGGAGATACGCAGTATTTT. Its translation is CAISENSGDTQYF. The chain recombines TRBV10-3 with TRBJ2-3; TRBD2 might be the D (5 bases). Per germline, CDR1 ENHRY and CDR2 SYGVKD. The ends were cut back, 2 bases at V and 5 bases at J, with 8 bases in the middle. This CDR3 is 13 amino acids long.